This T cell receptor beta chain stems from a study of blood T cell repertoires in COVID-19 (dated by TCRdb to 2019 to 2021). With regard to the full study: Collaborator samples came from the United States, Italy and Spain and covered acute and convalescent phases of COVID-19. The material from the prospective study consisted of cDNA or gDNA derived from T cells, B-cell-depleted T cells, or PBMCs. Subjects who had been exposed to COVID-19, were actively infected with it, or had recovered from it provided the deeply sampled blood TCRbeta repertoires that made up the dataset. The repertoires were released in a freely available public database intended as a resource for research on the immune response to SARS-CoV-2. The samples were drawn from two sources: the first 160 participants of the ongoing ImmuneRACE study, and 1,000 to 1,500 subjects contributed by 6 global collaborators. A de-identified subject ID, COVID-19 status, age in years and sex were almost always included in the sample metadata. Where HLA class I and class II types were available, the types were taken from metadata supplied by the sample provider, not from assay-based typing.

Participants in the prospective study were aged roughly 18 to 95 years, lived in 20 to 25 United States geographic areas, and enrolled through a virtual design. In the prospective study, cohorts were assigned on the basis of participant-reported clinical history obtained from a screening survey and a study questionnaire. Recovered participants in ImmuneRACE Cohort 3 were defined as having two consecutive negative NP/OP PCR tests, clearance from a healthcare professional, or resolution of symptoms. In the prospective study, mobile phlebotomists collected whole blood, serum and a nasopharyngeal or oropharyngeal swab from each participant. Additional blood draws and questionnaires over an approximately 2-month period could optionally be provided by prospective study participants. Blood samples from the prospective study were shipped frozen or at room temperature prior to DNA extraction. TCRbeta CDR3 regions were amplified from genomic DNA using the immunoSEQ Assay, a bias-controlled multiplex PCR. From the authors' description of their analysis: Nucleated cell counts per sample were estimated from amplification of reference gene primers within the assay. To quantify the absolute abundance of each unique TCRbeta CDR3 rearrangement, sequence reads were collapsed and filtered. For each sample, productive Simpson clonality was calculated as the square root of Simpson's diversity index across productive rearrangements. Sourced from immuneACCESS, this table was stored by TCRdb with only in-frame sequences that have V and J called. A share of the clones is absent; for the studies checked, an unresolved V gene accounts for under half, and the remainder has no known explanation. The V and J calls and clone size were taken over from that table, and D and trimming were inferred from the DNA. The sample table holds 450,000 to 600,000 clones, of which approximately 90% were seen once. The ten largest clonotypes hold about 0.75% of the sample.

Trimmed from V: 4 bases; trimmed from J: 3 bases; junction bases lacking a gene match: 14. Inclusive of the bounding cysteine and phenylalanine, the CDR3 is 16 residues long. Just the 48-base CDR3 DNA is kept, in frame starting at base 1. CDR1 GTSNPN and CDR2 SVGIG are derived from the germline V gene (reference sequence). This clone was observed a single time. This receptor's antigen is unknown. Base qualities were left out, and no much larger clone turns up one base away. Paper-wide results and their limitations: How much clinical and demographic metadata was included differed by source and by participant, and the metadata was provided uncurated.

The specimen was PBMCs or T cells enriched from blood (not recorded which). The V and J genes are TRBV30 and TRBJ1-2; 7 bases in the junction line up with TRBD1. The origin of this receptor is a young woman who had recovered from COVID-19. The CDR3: CAWNLGGGGWDYGYTF. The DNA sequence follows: TGTGCCTGGAATCTCGGAGGGGGCGGGTGGGACTATGGCTACACCTTC. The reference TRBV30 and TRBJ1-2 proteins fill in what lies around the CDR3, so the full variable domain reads SQTIHQWPATLVQPVGSPLSLECTVEGTSNPNLYWYRQAAGRGLQLLFYSVGIGQISSEVPQNLSASRPQDRQFILSSKKLLLSDSGFYLCAWNLGGGGWDYGYTFGSGTRLTVV.